Reported below is one T cell receptor beta chain. A read error may be the cause here, since a much bigger clone is one base away. Trimming cost V 3 bases and J 9 bases, with 13 bases left between them. The germline V gene has CDR1 SGHRS and CDR2 YFSETQ. The CDR3 sequence is 12 residues long. The data were taken from a study of T cells in Graves' hyperthyroidism and ophthalmopathy. TCR beta CDR3 region amplification was performed from RNA transcripts. The primer set for the first-round RT-PCR of the TCR CDR3 was HTBI. TCRdb fed the multiplex PCR reads into MiXCR, producing one record per CDR3 protein. The table records about 570,000 distinct CDR3 sequences, about 45% of them present only once.

The TCR comes from an adult woman with Graves' disease, either hyperthyroidism or ophthalmopathy (not recorded which). The rearrangement uses TRBV5-1 and TRBJ2-7; D remains ambiguous. Sequenced material: peripheral blood or thyroid tissue (not recorded which). The CDR3: CASSWARFGQYF. The DNA of the CDR3 is TGCGCCAGCAGCTGGGCGAGGTTCGGGCAGTACTTC.